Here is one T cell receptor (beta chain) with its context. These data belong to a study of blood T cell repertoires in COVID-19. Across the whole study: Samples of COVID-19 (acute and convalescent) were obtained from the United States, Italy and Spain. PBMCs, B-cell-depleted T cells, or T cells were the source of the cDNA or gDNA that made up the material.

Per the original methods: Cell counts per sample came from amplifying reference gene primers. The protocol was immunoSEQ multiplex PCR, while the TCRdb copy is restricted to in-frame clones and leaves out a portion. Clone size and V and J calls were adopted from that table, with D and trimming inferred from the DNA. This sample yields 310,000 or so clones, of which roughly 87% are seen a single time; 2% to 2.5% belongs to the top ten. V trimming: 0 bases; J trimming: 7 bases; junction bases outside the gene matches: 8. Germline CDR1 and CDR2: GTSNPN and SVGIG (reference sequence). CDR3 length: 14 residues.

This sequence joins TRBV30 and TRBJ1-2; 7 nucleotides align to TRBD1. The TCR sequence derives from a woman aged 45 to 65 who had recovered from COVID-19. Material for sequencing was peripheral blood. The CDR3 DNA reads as TGTGCCTGGAGTGTCCCTCCTGACAGGGCTGGCTACACCTTC. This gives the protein CAWSVPPDRAGYTF.